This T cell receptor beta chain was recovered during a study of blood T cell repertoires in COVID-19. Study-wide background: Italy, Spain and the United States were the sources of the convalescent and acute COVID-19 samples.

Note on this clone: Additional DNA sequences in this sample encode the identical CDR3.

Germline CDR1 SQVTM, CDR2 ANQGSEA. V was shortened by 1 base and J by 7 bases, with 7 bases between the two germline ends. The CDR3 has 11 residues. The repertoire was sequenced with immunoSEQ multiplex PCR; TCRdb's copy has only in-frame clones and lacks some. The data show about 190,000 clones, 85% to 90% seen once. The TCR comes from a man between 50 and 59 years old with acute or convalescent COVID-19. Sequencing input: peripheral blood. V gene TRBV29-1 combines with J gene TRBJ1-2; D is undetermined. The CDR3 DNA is TGCAGCGTTGAAGGCCGGGGTGGCTACACCTTC. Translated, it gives CSVEGRGGYTF.